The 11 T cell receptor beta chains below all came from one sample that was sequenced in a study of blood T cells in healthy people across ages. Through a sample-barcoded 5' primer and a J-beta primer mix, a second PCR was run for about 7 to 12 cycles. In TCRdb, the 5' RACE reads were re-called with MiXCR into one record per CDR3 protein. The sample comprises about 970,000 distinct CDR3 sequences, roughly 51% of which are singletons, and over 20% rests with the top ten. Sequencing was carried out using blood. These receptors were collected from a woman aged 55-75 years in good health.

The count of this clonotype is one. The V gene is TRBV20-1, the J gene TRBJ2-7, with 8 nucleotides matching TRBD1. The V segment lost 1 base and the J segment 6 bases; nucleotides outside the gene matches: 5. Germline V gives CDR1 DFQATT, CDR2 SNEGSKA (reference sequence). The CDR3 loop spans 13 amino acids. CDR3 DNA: TGCAGTGCTAGAGCAGGGGGCTGTGGCGAGCAGTACTTC. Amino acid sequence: CSARAGGCGEQYF.

In DNA, the CDR3 is TGCAGCGTTGAGGCTAGCGGGTACAGCACAGATACGCAGTATTTT. This encodes CSVEASGYSTDTQYF. The rearrangement uses TRBV29-1 and TRBJ2-3; 8 bases fit TRBD2. V dropped 3 bases and J dropped 0; count of bases not matched to a gene: 5. Looked up from germline, CDR1 is SQVTM and CDR2 is ANQGSEA. CDR3 length equals 15 residues.

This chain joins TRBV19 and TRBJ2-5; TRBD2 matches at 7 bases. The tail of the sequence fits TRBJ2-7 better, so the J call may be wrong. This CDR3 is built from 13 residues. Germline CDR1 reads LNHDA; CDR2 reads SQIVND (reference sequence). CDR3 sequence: CASSVAREYEQYF. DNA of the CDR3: TGTGCCAGTAGTGTCGCGCGGGAGTACGAGCAGTACTTC.

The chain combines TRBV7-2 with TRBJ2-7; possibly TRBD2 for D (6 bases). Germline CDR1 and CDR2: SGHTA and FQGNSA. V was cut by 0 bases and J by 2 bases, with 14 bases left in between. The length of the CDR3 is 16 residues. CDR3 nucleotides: TGTGCCAGCAGCTTAGCGGCAGGGAGGCAGACCTACGAGCAGTACTTC. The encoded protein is CASSLAAGRQTYEQYF.

The CDR3 reads CASSSQGEYQPQHF. CDR3 sequence (DNA): TGTGCCAGCAGTTCACAGGGCGAGTATCAGCCCCAGCATTTT. J is TRBJ1-5 and V is TRBV6-2 or TRBV6-3; weak D call: TRBD1 (6 bases). Trimming left V 4 bases short and J 5 bases short, with 12 bases between. Germline CDR1 MNHEY, CDR2 SVGEGT. The CDR3 runs to 14 residues.

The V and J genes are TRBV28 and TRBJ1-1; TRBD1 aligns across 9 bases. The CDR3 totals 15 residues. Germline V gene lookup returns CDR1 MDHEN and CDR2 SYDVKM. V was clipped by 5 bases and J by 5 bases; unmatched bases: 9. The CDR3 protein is CASSPVGTGRTEAFF. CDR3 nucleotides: TGTGCCAGCAGTCCGGTTGGGACAGGGCGAACTGAAGCTTTCTTT.

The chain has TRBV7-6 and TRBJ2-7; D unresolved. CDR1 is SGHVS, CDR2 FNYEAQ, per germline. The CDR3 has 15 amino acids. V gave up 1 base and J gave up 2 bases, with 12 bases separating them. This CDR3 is CASSLGQYTTYEQYF. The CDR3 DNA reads TGTGCCAGCAGCTTAGGGCAGTACACAACCTACGAGCAGTACTTC.

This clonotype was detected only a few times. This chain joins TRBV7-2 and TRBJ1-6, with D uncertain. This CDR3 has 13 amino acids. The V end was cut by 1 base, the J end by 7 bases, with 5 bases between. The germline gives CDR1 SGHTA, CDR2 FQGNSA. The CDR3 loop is CASSLDENSPLHF. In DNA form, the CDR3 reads TGTGCCAGCAGCTTAGACGAGAATTCACCCCTCCACTTT.

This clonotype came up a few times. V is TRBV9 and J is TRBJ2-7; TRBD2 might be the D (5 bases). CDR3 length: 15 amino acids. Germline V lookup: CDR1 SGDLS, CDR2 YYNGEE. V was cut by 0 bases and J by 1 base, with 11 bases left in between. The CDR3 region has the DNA TGTGCCAGCAGCGTAGGGTTCGGGGTTTCCTACGAGCAGTACTTC. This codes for CASSVGFGVSYEQYF.

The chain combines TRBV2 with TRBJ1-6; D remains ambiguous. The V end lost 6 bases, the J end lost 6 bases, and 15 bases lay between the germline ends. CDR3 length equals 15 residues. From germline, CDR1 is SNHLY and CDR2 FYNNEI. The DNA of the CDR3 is TGTGCCAGCAGGGCTCGACGGGAAACTAATTCACCCCTCCACTTT. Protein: CASRARRETNSPLHF. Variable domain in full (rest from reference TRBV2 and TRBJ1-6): EPEVTQTPSHQVTQMGQEVILRCVPISNHLYFYWYRQILGQKVEFLVSFYNNEISEKSEIFDDQFSVERPDGSNFTLKIRSTKLEDSAMYFCASRARRETNSPLHFGNGTRLTVT.

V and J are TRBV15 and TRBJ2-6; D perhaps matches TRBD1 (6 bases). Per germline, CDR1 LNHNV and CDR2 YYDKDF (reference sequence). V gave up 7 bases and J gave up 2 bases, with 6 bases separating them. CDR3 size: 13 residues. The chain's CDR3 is CATNRAGANVLTF. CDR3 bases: TGTGCCACCAACAGGGCTGGGGCCAACGTCCTGACTTTC. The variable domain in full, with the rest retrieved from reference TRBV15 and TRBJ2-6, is DAMVIQNPRYQVTQFGKPVTLSCSQTLNHNVMYWYQQKSSQAPKLLFHYYDKDFNNEADTPDNFQSRRPNTSFCFLDIRSPGLGDTAMYLCATNRAGANVLTFGAGSRLTVL.